Each of the 5 T cell receptor beta chains below was sequenced from the same sample in a study of T-cell memory formation after mild COVID-19. Using its own MiXCR run on the 5' RACE reads, TCRdb lists one record per CDR3 protein. This sample has around 310,000 distinct CDR3 sequences, with 20% to 25% found just once. The sample comprised PBMCs or a T cell subset sorted from them (not recorded which). All receptors come from a man aged 18 to 29 who had mild COVID-19 (a few samples of this study predate the infection). Cell type and time point are not known.

This clonotype was observed a few times. The J gene is TRBJ2-7, the V gene TRBV7-9; 13 nucleotides align to TRBD2. Germline assignment: CDR1 SEHNR and CDR2 FQNEAQ (reference sequence). The V segment lost 5 bases and the J segment 6 bases; nucleotides outside the gene matches: 7. The CDR3 loop spans 15 amino acids. DNA for the CDR3: TGTGCCAGCAGCCCGAGGACTAGCGGGGGAGGCGAGCAGTACTTC. Amino acids: CASSPRTSGGGEQYF.

This clonotype was observed a few times. The chain recombines TRBV7-9 with TRBJ1-2; no reliable D call. This CDR3 contains 15 residues. Germline V gene sequence: CDR1 SEHNR, CDR2 FQNEAQ (reference sequence). Trimming left V 5 bases short and J 2 bases short, with 15 bases between. Written as DNA, the CDR3 is TGTGCCAGCAGCCCGGGTGGAGGGCCCAACTATGGCTACACCTTC. Protein sequence: CASSPGGGPNYGYTF.

The chain employs TRBV10-3 and TRBJ1-6; 8 positions match TRBD1. This CDR3 has 15 amino acids. Germline V lookup: CDR1 ENHRY, CDR2 SYGVKD. V lost 6 bases, J lost 8 bases, and 9 bases stayed unmatched. CDR3 sequence (DNA): TGTGCCATCAGAAAGACAGGGGACTCTGATTCACCCCTCCACTTT. Translated, it gives CAIRKTGDSDSPLHF.

This clonotype has at least ten counts. This chain uses TRBV7-2 with TRBJ1-4, with 8 bases aligning to TRBD1. The CDR3 is 16 amino acids. Germline CDR1 SGHTA, CDR2 FQGNSA. With 1 base clipped from V and 6 bases from J, the junction kept 7 bases outside the gene matches. In DNA, the CDR3 is TGTGCCAGCAGCTTAGAGCCCAGGGGGCTGGATGAAAAACTGTTTTTT. It translates to CASSLEPRGLDEKLFF.

This clonotype was picked up a small number of times. The chain is built from TRBV28 and TRBJ1-2; weak D call: TRBD1 (5 bases). The germline V and J ends were trimmed by 5 bases and 3 bases, with 13 bases remaining between them. This CDR3 is built from 14 residues. Germline lookup yields CDR1 MDHEN and CDR2 SYDVKM. The CDR3 protein is CASSPQRGDYGYTF. In DNA form, the CDR3 reads TGTGCCAGCAGTCCGCAGCGAGGGGACTATGGCTACACCTTC.